The 7 T cell receptor beta chains listed next were all sequenced from one sample in a study of shared clonotypes between healthy human individuals. Generated by immunoSEQ multiplex PCR, the TCRdb table keeps only in-frame clones and is missing some. This table holds some 2,000,000 clones, more than 90% found once. The sequencing input was naive CD4+ T cells sorted from blood. The subset was: CD45RA+ positively selected. These TCRs come from a man aged 18 to 29 in good health.

This rearrangement joins TRBV27 to TRBJ1-5; D is unclear. Germline V gene sequence: CDR1 MNHEY, CDR2 SMNVEV (reference sequence). V was pared by 3 bases and J by 4 bases, with 10 bases between. There are 14 residues in the CDR3. CDR3 coding DNA: TGTGCCAGCAGTTTTCGCCTGGAAAATCAGCCCCAGCATTTT. This gives the protein CASSFRLENQPQHF.

The rearrangement links TRBV7-9 to TRBJ1-1; possibly TRBD1 for D (5 bases). Germline values: CDR1 SEHNR, CDR2 FQNEAQ (reference sequence). This CDR3 contains 16 residues. V gave up 5 bases and J gave up 5 bases, with 21 bases separating them. The CDR3 here is CASSLRAVTRGTEAFF. The CDR3 DNA reads TGTGCCAGCAGCCTGAGGGCCGTAACAAGGGGAACTGAAGCTTTCTTT. The entire variable domain, with the rest obtained from reference TRBV7-9 and TRBJ1-1, is as follows: DTGVSQNPRHKITKRGQNVTFRCDPISEHNRLYWYRQTLGQGPEFLTYFQNEAQLEKSRLLSDRFSAERPKGSFSTLEIQRTEQGDSAMYLCASSLRAVTRGTEAFFGQGTRLTVV.

V and J are TRBV5-1 and TRBJ1-2; the match to TRBD1 covers 8 bases. V was pared by 4 bases and J by 6 bases, with 14 bases of the junction left unmatched. Germline V gene sequence: CDR1 SGHRS, CDR2 YFSETQ. CDR3 length: 16 amino acids. CDR3 DNA sequence: TGCGCCAGCAGCCTTCGAAGGGCAGGGGGCAACGATGGCTACACCTTC. Its translation is CASSLRRAGGNDGYTF.

V and J are TRBV2 and TRBJ1-3, with D tentatively TRBD1 (6 bases). The CDR3 covers 14 residues. The V end was cut by 4 bases, the J end by 4 bases, with 11 bases between. Germline V gene data show CDR1 as SNHLY and CDR2 as FYNNEI. The CDR3 DNA follows: TGTGCCAGCAGTGCTCTCACAGGGGGAAACACCATATATTTT. Its translation: CASSALTGGNTIYF.

This chain connects TRBV2 to TRBJ1-1, with D possibly being TRBD1 (6 bases). CDR1 SNHLY and CDR2 FYNNEI come from the germline V gene. The CDR3 extends over 14 amino acids. The V and J ends lost 2 bases and 1 base respectively, with 8 bases between them. The CDR3, as DNA: TGTGCCAGCAGTGAAACGGGGGCGAACACTGAAGCTTTCTTT. The encoded protein is CASSETGANTEAFF. The full variable domain, its missing parts supplied by reference TRBV2 and TRBJ1-1, is EPEVTQTPSHQVTQMGQEVILRCVPISNHLYFYWYRQILGQKVEFLVSFYNNEISEKSEIFDDQFSVERPDGSNFTLKIRSTKLEDSAMYFCASSETGANTEAFFGQGTRLTVV.

As concerns this clone: Other nucleotide sequences from this sample produce the same CDR3. This rearrangement joins TRBV5-1 to TRBJ1-2; D is undetermined. Between the trimmed V and J ends, which lost 0 bases and 2 bases, there was a span of 5 bases. CDR1 and CDR2 (germline): SGHRS, YFSETQ. The CDR3 runs to 13 residues. The CDR3 nucleotides read TGCGCCAGCAGCTTGGCGGAGAACTATGGCTACACCTTC. Translating gives CASSLAENYGYTF.

The J gene is TRBJ1-1, the V gene TRBV9; D not certain. Trimming took 4 bases from V and 10 from J, leaving 17 bases between them. This CDR3 contains 13 residues. The germline V gene encodes CDR1 SGDLS and CDR2 YYNGEE. CDR3 amino acids: CASSPRVELSAFF. The CDR3 coding sequence is TGTGCCAGCAGCCCCCGGGTCGAACTGTCAGCTTTCTTT.